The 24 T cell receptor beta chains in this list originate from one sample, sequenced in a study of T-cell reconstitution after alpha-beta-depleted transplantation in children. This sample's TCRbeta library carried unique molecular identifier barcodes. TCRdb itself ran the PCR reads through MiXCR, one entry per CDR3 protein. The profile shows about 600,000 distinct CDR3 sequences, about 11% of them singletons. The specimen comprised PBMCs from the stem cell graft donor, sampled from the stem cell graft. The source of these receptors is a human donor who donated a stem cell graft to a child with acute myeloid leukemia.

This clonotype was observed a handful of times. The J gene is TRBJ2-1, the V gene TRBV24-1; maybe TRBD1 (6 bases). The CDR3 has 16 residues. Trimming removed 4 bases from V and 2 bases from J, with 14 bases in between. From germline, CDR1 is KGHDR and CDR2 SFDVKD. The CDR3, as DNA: TGTGCCACCAGTGACCCTTTACAGGGACCCTACAATGAGCAGTTCTTC. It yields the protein CATSDPLQGPYNEQFF.

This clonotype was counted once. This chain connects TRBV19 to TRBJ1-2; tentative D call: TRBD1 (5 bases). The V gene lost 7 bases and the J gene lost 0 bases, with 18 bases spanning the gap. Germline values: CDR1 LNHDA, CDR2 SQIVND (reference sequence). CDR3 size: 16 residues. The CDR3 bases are TGTGCCAGTATACCTCGGGGCAGCTCATCTAACTATGGCTACACCTTC. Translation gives CASIPRGSSSNYGYTF.

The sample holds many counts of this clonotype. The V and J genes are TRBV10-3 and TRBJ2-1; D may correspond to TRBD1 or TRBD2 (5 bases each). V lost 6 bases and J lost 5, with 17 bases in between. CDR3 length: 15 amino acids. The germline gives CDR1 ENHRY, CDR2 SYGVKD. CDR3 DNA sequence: TGTGCCATCAGCAACACCGGGACCGCGAACAATGAGCAGTTCTTC. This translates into CAISNTGTANNEQFF.

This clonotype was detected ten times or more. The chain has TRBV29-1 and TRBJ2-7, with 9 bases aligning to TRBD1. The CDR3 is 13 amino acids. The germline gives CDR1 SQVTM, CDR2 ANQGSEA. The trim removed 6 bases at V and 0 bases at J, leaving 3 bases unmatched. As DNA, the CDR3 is TGCAGCGTAGGGACAGGGACCTCCTACGAGCAGTACTTC. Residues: CSVGTGTSYEQYF.

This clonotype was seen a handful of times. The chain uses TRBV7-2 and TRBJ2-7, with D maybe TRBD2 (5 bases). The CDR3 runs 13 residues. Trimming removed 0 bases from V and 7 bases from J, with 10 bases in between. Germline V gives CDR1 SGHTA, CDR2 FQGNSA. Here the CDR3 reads CASSLAGEGEQYF. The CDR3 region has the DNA TGTGCCAGCAGCTTAGCGGGAGAAGGTGAGCAGTACTTC.

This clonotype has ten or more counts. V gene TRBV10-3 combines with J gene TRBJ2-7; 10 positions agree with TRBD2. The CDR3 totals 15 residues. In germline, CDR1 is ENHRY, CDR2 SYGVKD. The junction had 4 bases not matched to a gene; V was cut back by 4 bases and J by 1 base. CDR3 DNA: TGTGCCATCAGTGGGGCTAGCGGGAGTTCCTACGAGCAGTACTTC. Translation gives CAISGASGSSYEQYF.

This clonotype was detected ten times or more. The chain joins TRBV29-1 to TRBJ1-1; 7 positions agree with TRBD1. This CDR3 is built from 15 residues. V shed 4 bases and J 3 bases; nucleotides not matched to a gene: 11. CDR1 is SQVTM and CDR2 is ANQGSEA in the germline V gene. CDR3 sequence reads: CSVGPGGLLDTEAFF. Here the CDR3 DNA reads TGCAGCGTTGGTCCAGGGGGACTCTTGGACACTGAAGCTTTCTTT.

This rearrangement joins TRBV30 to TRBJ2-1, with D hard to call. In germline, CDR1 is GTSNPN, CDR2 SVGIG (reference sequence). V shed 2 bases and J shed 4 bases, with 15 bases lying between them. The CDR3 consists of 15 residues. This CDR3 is CAWSKDPIDYNEQFF. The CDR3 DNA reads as TGTGCCTGGAGTAAGGACCCCATAGATTACAATGAGCAGTTCTTC.

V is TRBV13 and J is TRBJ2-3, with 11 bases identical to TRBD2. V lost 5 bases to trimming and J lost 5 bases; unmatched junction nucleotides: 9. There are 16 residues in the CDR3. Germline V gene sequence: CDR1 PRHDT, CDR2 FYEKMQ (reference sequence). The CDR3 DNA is TGTGCCAGCAGCCCGGATAGCGGGAGGGCTGGAGATACGCAGTATTTT. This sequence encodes CASSPDSGRAGDTQYF.

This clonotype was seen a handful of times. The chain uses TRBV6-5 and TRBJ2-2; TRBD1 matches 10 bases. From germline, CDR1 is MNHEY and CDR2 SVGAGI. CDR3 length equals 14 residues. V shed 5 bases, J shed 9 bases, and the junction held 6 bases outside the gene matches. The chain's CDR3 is CASSRTGGMWELFF. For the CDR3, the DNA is TGTGCCAGCAGTCGGACAGGGGGGATGTGGGAGCTGTTTTTT.

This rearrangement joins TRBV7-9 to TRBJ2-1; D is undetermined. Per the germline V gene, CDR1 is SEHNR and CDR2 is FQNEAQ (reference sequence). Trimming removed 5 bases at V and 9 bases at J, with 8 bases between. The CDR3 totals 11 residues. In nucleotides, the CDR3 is TGTGCCAGCAGCCCGTTGTCTGAGCAGTTCTTC. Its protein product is CASSPLSEQFF.

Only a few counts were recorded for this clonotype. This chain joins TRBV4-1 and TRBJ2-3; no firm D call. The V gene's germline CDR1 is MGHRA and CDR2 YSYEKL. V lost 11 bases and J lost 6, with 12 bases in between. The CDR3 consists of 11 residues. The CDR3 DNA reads TGCGCCCGCGAGAACGGGGATACGCAGTATTTT. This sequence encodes CARENGDTQYF.

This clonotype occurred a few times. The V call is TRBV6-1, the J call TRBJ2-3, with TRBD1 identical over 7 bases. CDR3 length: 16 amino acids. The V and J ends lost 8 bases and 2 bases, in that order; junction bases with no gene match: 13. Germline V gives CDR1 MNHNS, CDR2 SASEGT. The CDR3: CASGETGTAFTDTQYF. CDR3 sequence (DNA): TGTGCCAGCGGAGAAACCGGGACAGCTTTCACAGATACGCAGTATTTT.

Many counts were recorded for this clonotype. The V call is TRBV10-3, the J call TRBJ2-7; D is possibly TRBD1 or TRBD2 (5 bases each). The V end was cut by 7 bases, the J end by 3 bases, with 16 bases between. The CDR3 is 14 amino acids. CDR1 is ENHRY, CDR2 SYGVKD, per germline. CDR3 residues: CAINGTVANYEQYF. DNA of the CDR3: TGTGCCATCAACGGGACGGTAGCAAACTACGAGCAGTACTTC.

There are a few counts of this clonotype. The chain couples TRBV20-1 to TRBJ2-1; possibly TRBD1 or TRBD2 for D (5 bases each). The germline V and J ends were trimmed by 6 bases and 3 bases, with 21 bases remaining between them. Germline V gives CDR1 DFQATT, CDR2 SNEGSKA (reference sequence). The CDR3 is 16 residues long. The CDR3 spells CSASPRVGAGYNEQFF. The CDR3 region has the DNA TGCAGTGCCAGTCCCAGGGTGGGAGCAGGCTACAATGAGCAGTTCTTC.

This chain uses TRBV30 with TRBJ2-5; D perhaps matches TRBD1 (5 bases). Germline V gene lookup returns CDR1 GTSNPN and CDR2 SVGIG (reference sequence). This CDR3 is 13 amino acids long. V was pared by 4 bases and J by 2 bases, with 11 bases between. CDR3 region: CAWTSRVQETQYF. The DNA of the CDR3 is TGTGCCTGGACCTCCAGGGTTCAAGAGACCCAGTACTTC.

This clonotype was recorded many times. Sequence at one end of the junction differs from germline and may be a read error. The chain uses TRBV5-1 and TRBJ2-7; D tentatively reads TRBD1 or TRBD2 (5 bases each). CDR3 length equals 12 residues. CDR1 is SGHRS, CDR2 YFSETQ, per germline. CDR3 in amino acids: CASSLGAYEQYF. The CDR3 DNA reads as TGTGCCAGCAGCCTCGGGGCTTACGAGCAGTACTTC.

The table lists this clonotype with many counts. The chain's CDR3 is CATSRRDLSHQKPQHF. CDR3 in DNA: TGTGCCACCAGCAGACGGGACTTATCCCATCAGAAGCCCCAGCATTTT. The V gene is TRBV15, the J gene TRBJ1-5; D may be TRBD1 (5 bases). Germline CDR1 and CDR2: LNHNV and YYDKDF (reference sequence). CDR3 length equals 16 residues. Trimming pared 2 bases from V and 8 bases from J, leaving 19 bases between.

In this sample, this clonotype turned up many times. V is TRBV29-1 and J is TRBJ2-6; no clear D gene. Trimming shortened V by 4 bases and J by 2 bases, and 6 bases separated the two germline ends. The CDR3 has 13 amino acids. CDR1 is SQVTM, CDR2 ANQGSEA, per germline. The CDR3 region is CSVAMAGANVLTF. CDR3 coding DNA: TGCAGCGTTGCTATGGCTGGGGCCAACGTCCTGACTTTC. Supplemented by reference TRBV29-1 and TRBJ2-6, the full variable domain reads SAVISQKPSRDICQRGTSLTIQCQVDSQVTMMFWYRQQPGQSLTLIATANQGSEATYESGFVIDKFPISRPNLTFSTLTVSNMSPEDSSIYLCSVAMAGANVLTFGAGSRLTVL.

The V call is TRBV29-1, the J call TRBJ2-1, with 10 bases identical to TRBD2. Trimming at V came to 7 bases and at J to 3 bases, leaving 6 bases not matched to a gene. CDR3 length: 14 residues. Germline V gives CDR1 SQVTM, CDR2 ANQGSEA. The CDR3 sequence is CSGGLAERYNEQFF. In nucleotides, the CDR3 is TGCAGCGGAGGACTAGCGGAACGCTACAATGAGCAGTTCTTC.

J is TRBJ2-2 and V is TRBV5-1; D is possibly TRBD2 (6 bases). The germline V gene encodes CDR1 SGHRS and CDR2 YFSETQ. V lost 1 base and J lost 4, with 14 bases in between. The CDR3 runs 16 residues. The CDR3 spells CASSLISGVATGELFF. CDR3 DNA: TGCGCCAGCAGCTTGATATCGGGAGTTGCCACCGGGGAGCTGTTTTTT.

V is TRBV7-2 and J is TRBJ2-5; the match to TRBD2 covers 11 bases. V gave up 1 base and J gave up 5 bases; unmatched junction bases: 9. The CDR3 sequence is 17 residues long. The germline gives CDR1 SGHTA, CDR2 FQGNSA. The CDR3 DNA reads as TGTGCCAGCAGCTTAGGAGGACTAGCGGGCCTCCGGGAGACCCAGTACTTC. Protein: CASSLGGLAGLRETQYF.

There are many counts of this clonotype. The CDR3 sequence is CASSQTGFNEQFF. The CDR3 coding sequence is TGTGCCAGCAGCCAGACAGGGTTCAATGAGCAGTTCTTC. The chain combines TRBV27 with TRBJ2-1; 7 positions agree with TRBD1. V lost 6 bases, J lost 6 bases, and 5 bases stayed unmatched. The CDR3 spans 13 residues. Germline V gene data show CDR1 as MNHEY and CDR2 as SMNVEV (reference sequence).

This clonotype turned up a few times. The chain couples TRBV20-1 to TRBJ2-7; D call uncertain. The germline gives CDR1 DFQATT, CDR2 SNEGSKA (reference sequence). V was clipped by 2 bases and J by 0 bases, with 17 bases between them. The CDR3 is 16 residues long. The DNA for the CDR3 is TGCAGTGCTAGAAACTTCGAAGCGTCAAGCTCCTACGAGCAGTACTTC. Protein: CSARNFEASSSYEQYF.